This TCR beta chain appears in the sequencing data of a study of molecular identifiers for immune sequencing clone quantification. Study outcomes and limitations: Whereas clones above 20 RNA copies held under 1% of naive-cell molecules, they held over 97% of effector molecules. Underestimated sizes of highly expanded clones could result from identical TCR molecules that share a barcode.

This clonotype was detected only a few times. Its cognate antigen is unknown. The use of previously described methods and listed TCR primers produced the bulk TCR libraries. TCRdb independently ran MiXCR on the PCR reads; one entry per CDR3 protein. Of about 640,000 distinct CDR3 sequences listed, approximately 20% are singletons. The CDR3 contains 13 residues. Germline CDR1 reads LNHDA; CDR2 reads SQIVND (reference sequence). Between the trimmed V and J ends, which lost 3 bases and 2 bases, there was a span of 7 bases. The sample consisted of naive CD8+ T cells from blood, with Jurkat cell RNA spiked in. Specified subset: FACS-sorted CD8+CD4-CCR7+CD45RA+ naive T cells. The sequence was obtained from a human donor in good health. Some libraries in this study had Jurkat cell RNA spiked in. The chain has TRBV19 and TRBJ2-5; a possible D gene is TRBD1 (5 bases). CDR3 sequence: CASSIGHQETQYF. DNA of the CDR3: TGTGCCAGTAGTATTGGACATCAAGAGACCCAGTACTTC.